Here is one T cell receptor (beta chain) with its context. Its antigen is unidentified. The repertoire was sequenced with immunoSEQ multiplex PCR; TCRdb's copy has only in-frame clones and lacks some. The table shows 50,000 to 75,000 clones, with around 83% occurring only once. These data belong to a study of OX40 agonist ivuxolimab in advanced cancers. Study-level information: An anti-OX40 (CD134) antibody with agonistic activity, ivuxolimab, was administered to patients. Study-wide findings and caveats: Nonresponders, in some cases, also had low normalized T-cell clonal expansion. Within 6 weeks, CD4+ and CD8+ blood T cells expanded clonally at 0.1 to 3.0 mg/kg. The authors did not determine the antigen specificity of the expanded peripheral T cells.

Looked up from germline, CDR1 is SEHNR and CDR2 is FQNEAQ (reference sequence). This CDR3 has 14 residues. V lost 7 bases, J lost 2 bases, and 6 bases stayed unmatched. The clonotype was recovered from an adult with an advanced solid tumor such as melanoma, head and neck, liver or kidney cancer. The source was CD4+ or CD8+ T cells sorted from blood, collected in a trial of the OX40 agonist ivuxolimab. This chain uses TRBV7-9 with TRBJ2-3; 7 nucleotides match TRBD1. The CDR3 loop is CASMRDSNTDTQYF. As DNA, the CDR3 is TGTGCCAGCATGAGGGACAGCAACACAGATACGCAGTATTTT.